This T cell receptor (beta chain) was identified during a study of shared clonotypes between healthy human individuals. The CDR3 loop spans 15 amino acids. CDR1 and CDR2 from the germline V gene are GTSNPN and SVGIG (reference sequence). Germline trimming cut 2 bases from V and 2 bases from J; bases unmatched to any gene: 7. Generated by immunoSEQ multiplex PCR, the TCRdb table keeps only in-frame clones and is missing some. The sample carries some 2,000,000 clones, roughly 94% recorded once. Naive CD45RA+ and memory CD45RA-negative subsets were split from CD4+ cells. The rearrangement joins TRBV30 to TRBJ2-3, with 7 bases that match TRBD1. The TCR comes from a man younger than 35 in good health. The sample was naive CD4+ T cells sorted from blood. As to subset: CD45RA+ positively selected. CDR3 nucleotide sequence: TGTGCCTGGAGTCCCGACAGGGCCCTCACAGATACGCAGTATTTT. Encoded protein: CAWSPDRALTDTQYF.